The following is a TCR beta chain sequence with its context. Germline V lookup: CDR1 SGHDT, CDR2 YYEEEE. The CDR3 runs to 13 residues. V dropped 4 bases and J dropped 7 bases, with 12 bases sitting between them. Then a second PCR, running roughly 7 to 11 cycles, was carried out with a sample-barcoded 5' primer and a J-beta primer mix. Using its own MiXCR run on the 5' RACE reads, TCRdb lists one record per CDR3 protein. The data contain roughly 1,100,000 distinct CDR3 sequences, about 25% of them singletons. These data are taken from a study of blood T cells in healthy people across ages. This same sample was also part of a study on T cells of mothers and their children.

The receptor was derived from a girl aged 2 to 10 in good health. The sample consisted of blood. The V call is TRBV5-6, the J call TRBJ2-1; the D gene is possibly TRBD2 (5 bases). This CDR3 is CASSGRVQNEQFF. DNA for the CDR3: TGTGCCAGCAGCGGGCGGGTGCAAAATGAGCAGTTCTTC.